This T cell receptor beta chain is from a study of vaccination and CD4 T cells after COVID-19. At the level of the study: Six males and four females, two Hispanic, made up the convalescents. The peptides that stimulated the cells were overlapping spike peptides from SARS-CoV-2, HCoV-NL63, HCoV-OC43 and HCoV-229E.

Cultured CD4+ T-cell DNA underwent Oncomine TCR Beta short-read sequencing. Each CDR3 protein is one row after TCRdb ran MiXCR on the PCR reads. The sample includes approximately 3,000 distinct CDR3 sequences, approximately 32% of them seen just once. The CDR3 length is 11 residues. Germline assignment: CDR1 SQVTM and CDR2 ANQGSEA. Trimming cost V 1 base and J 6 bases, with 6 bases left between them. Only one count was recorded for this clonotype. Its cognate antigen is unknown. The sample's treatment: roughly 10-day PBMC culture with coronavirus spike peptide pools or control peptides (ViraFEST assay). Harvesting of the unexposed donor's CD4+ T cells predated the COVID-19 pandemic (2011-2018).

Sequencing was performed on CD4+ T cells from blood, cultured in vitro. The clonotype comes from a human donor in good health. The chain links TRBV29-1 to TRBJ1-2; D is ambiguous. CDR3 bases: TGCAGCGTTGAAGGGGTTCATGGCTACACCTTC. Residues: CSVEGVHGYTF.